This TCR beta chain was retrieved from a study of cytomegalovirus exposure and HLA in healthy donors. Study conclusions and caveats: A few chains linked to CMV were shown in vitro to be specific for CMV antigens. Presence/absence comparisons presumed near-even sequencing depth among donors.

In the PCR, 60 Vbeta and 13 Jbeta primers were used. The repertoire was sequenced with immunoSEQ multiplex PCR; TCRdb's copy has only in-frame clones and lacks some. This table has about 140,000 clones, 76% appearing once. V was clipped by 3 bases and J by 6 bases, with 12 bases between them. In germline, CDR1 is KGHSH, CDR2 LQKENI. This CDR3 has 14 residues. As to this clone: Its matching antigen is unknown.

This TCR was recovered from a woman aged 40 to 55 in good health and CMV-seronegative. The sequenced sample was PBMCs. The chain employs TRBV18 and TRBJ1-5; possibly TRBD1 for D (5 bases). Here the CDR3 reads CASSPSLDSQPQHF. The DNA of the CDR3 is TGTGCCAGCTCACCTTCGCTTGACAGTCAGCCCCAGCATTTT.